These 25 T cell receptor beta chains were all obtained from the same sample, sequenced in a study of T cells in Graves' hyperthyroidism and ophthalmopathy. Amplification of TCR beta CDR3 regions used RNA as the template. An initial round of RT-PCR targeting the TCR CDR3 relied on the HTBI primer set. TCRdb re-derived calls from the multiplex PCR reads in MiXCR, one entry per CDR3 protein. This sample has more than 350,000 distinct CDR3 sequences; about 18% occur once, and the top ten carry around a third. The material sequenced was blood. The receptors stem from a woman in her twenties or thirties with Graves' hyperthyroidism that later progressed to Graves' ophthalmopathy.

This clonotype showed up many times. The genes are TRBV6-2 or TRBV6-3 and TRBJ2-1, with TRBD1 matching 9 bases. Germline-derived CDR1 and CDR2 are MNHEY and SVGEGT. CDR3 length: 17 amino acids. V gave up 5 bases and J gave up 5 bases; unmatched junction bases: 13. For the CDR3, the DNA is TGTGCCAGCAGTATAATGCCCCCGGGACAGGGAGACAATGAGCAGTTCTTC. It is translated as CASSIMPPGQGDNEQFF.

Comment on this clonotype: A single base separates this from a much larger clone, so it may be a read error. The chain recombines TRBV2 with TRBJ1-1; the D is unclear. CDR3 length: 14 residues. Germline V gene lookup returns CDR1 SNHLY and CDR2 FYNNEI. Written as DNA, the CDR3 is TGTGCCTGCAGTTCTAGGGCCAGGAACACTGAAGCTTTCTTT. Its protein product is CACSSRARNTEAFF.

This clonotype was recorded a few times. V usage is TRBV19 and J usage is TRBJ2-7; 12 positions match TRBD2. Trimming at V came to 6 bases and at J to 4 bases, leaving 1 base not matched to a gene. This CDR3 comprises 13 residues. Looked up from germline, CDR1 is LNHDA and CDR2 is SQIVND (reference sequence). As DNA, the CDR3 is TGTGCCAGTAGAGGGACTAGCGGGTACGAGCAGTACTTC. This gives the protein CASRGTSGYEQYF.

This clonotype was picked up many times. V is TRBV7-9 and J is TRBJ2-7; 7 bases match TRBD1. J was trimmed by 1 base and V by 0 bases; bases with no gene match: 9. Germline V gene lookup returns CDR1 SEHNR and CDR2 FQNEAQ (reference sequence). CDR3 length equals 17 residues. For the CDR3, the DNA is TGTGCCAGCAGCTTAGCGATTCCGGGACAGAAATCCTACGAGCAGTACTTC. Protein sequence: CASSLAIPGQKSYEQYF. Full variable domain (missing parts from reference TRBV7-9 and TRBJ2-7): DTGVSQNPRHKITKRGQNVTFRCDPISEHNRLYWYRQTLGQGPEFLTYFQNEAQLEKSRLLSDRFSAERPKGSFSTLEIQRTEQGDSAMYLCASSLAIPGQKSYEQYFGPGTRLTVT.

Ten or more counts support this clonotype. This rearrangement joins TRBV28 to TRBJ1-5; tentative D call: TRBD1 (5 bases). Germline V gives CDR1 MDHEN, CDR2 SYDVKM. The length of the CDR3 is 17 residues. Trimming cost V 3 bases and J 1 base, with 16 bases left between them. CDR3 sequence reads: CASSFSGTPVSNQPQHF. The CDR3 region has the DNA TGTGCCAGCAGTTTCTCGGGGACCCCGGTGAGCAATCAGCCCCAGCATTTT.

At least ten counts were recorded for this clonotype. The V gene is TRBV19, the J gene TRBJ1-2; D ambiguous. The CDR3 has 13 residues. Trimming stripped 3 bases from V and 5 bases from J, with 10 bases between. CDR1 is LNHDA and CDR2 is SQIVND in the germline V gene (reference sequence). The CDR3 loop reads CASSMAQQYGYTF. CDR3 coding DNA: TGTGCCAGTAGTATGGCACAGCAATATGGCTACACCTTC.

The genes are TRBV10-2 and TRBJ1-2; no clear D gene. Trimming left V 2 bases short and J 3 bases short, with 10 bases between. Germline V lookup: CDR1 WSHSY, CDR2 SAAADI. The CDR3 consists of 14 residues. The CDR3 DNA sequence: TGCGCCAGCAGTGAGACGAGGGCCGACTATGGCTACACCTTC. Translation: CASSETRADYGYTF.

This clonotype was observed at least ten times. The chain joins TRBV18 to TRBJ2-5; weak D call: TRBD1 (5 bases). CDR3 length: 14 amino acids. V was clipped by 4 bases and J by 5 bases, with 14 bases between them. CDR1 is KGHSH and CDR2 is LQKENI in the germline V gene. CDR3 sequence: CASSRAEGAETQYF. The CDR3 DNA is TGTGCCAGCTCACGAGCCGAAGGGGCCGAGACCCAGTACTTC.

This clonotype was seen more than once but under ten times. The rearrangement links TRBV7-9 to TRBJ2-5; D not resolved. The V and J ends lost 8 bases and 5 bases respectively, with 15 bases between them. This CDR3 is 13 amino acids long. Germline CDR1 reads SEHNR; CDR2 reads FQNEAQ (reference sequence). CDR3 loop: CASLRSSGETQYF. CDR3 nucleotides: TGTGCCAGCTTGCGGTCGTCTGGGGAGACCCAGTACTTC.

This clonotype was seen repeatedly, ten times or more. The chain is built from TRBV27 and TRBJ2-2; TRBD2 matches at 8 bases. CDR1 and CDR2 (germline): MNHEY, SMNVEV (reference sequence). This CDR3 is built from 17 residues. After removal of 8 bases from V and 8 bases from J, the junction contained 19 bases not matched to a gene. CDR3 loop: CASWGDRDSGTSGELFF. The CDR3 coding sequence is TGTGCCAGCTGGGGAGACCGGGATAGCGGGACGTCAGGGGAGCTGTTTTTT.

This chain joins TRBV11-3 and TRBJ2-2; D gene uncertain. With 5 bases removed from V and 0 bases from J, the gap between germline ends came to 10 bases. The length of the CDR3 is 15 residues. Per the germline V gene, CDR1 is SGHNT and CDR2 is YENEEA. This CDR3 is CASSLDGSNTGELFF. DNA of the CDR3: TGTGCCAGCAGCCTGGACGGCTCGAACACCGGGGAGCTGTTTTTT.

The chain combines TRBV7-9 with TRBJ1-1, with unresolved D. Looked up from germline, CDR1 is SEHNR and CDR2 is FQNEAQ (reference sequence). The CDR3 has 13 residues. V was pared by 5 bases and J by 2 bases, with 9 bases between. CDR3 sequence (DNA): TGTGCCAGCAGCCCAACATTAAACACTGAAGCTTTCTTT. Translated: CASSPTLNTEAFF.

This clonotype was seen repeatedly, ten times or more. The chain combines TRBV5-1 with TRBJ1-1, with 9 nucleotides matching TRBD1. Germline CDR1 SGHRS, CDR2 YFSETQ. This CDR3 is built from 14 residues. With 2 bases clipped from V and 4 bases from J, the junction kept 3 bases outside the gene matches. CDR3: CASSLGTGSTEAFF. The CDR3 DNA is TGCGCCAGCAGCTTAGGGACAGGGAGCACTGAAGCTTTCTTT. The full variable domain, its missing parts supplied by reference TRBV5-1 and TRBJ1-1, is KAGVTQTPRYLIKTRGQQVTLSCSPISGHRSVSWYQQTPGQGLQFLFEYFSETQRNKGNFPGRFSGRQFSNSRSEMNVSTLELGDSALYLCASSLGTGSTEAFFGQGTRLTVV.

The V and J genes are TRBV5-4 and TRBJ2-1; D is undetermined. The germline V gene encodes CDR1 SGHNT and CDR2 YYREEE (reference sequence). The V and J ends lost 2 bases and 4 bases respectively, with 10 bases between them. This CDR3 has 14 residues. The CDR3: CASSFRLGYNEQFF. CDR3 nucleotides: TGTGCCAGCAGCTTTCGGTTAGGATACAATGAGCAGTTCTTC.

Details on this clonotype: A much larger clone differs by one base, so this may be a read error. Here the CDR3 omits its conserved ending phenylalanine or tryptophan, so a read error is the likely source. This chain uses TRBV28 with TRBJ1-1; no reliable D call. This CDR3 is built from 15 residues. The V gene's germline CDR1 is MDHEN and CDR2 SYDVKM. The V end was cut by 3 bases, the J end by 0 bases, with 11 bases between. This chain's CDR3 is CASSFLQTMNTEAFI. In DNA form, the CDR3 reads TGTGCCAGCAGTTTCCTGCAGACCATGAACACTGAAGCTTTCATT.

This clonotype was seen ten or more times. V usage is TRBV29-1 and J usage is TRBJ2-7, with a possible D match to TRBD2 (5 bases). V was cut by 5 bases and J by 1 base, with 12 bases left in between. Germline V CDR1 and CDR2: SQVTM, ANQGSEA. CDR3 size: 13 residues. The CDR3, as DNA: TGCAGCGTTATTTATCCGGGGTCCTACGAGCAGTACTTC. As protein: CSVIYPGSYEQYF.

This rearrangement joins TRBV7-9 to TRBJ2-3; 7 bases map to TRBD2. Germline V gene lookup returns CDR1 SEHNR and CDR2 FQNEAQ (reference sequence). The trim removed 5 bases at V and 2 bases at J, leaving 10 bases unmatched. The CDR3 loop spans 16 amino acids. For the CDR3, the DNA is TGTGCCAGCAGCCCCTCGGACGGGGGGAACACAGATACGCAGTATTTT. Its protein product is CASSPSDGGNTDTQYF.

This clonotype occurred many times. This sequence joins TRBV28 and TRBJ1-2; D unresolved. Trimming cost V 1 base and J 3 bases, with 3 bases left between them. Germline loops: CDR1 MDHEN, CDR2 SYDVKM. The CDR3 sequence is 12 residues long. CDR3 sequence (DNA): TGTGCCAGCAGTTTATCCCACTATGGCTACACCTTC. Amino acid sequence: CASSLSHYGYTF.

This clonotype appeared many times. V gene TRBV6-2 or TRBV6-3 combines with J gene TRBJ1-5, with unresolved D. The CDR3 spans 13 residues. Per germline, CDR1 MNHEY and CDR2 SVGEGT. V lost 6 bases to trimming and J lost 3 bases, with 9 bases between them. The CDR3 spells CASSPRFNQPQHF. The CDR3 coding sequence is TGTGCCAGCAGCCCCAGATTCAATCAGCCCCAGCATTTT.

The chain uses TRBV3-1 and TRBJ2-1; 8 nucleotides match TRBD2. This CDR3 comprises 19 residues. Germline CDR1 and CDR2: LGHDT and YNNKEL (reference sequence). The junction had 11 bases not matched to a gene; V was cut back by 1 base and J by 0 bases. DNA for the CDR3: TGTGCCAGCAGCCAAGCGGGGGGGACCCAGAAGAGCTCCTACAATGAGCAGTTCTTC. This gives the protein CASSQAGGTQKSSYNEQFF.

The J gene is TRBJ1-2, the V gene TRBV2; tentative D call: TRBD1 (5 bases). The CDR3 is 16 amino acids. Trimming removed 1 base at V and 8 bases at J, with 20 bases between. Germline CDR1 SNHLY, CDR2 FYNNEI. The CDR3 protein is CASSEVGGTAMDGYTF. CDR3 in DNA: TGTGCCAGCAGTGAAGTCGGCGGGACGGCCATGGACGGCTACACCTTC. Full variable domain (rest looked up from reference TRBV2 and TRBJ1-2): EPEVTQTPSHQVTQMGQEVILRCVPISNHLYFYWYRQILGQKVEFLVSFYNNEISEKSEIFDDQFSVERPDGSNFTLKIRSTKLEDSAMYFCASSEVGGTAMDGYTFGSGTRLTVV.

This chain joins TRBV20-1 and TRBJ1-1, with a weak D call TRBD1 (5 bases). Germline V lookup: CDR1 DFQATT, CDR2 SNEGSKA (reference sequence). This CDR3 is built from 15 residues. V shed 0 bases and J shed 4 bases, with 15 bases lying between them. CDR3 protein: CSARETRGGGTEAFF. DNA for the CDR3: TGCAGTGCTAGAGAAACCCGTGGCGGGGGCACTGAAGCTTTCTTT.

V is TRBV7-9 and J is TRBJ1-1; 8 bases match TRBD1. The J segment lost 0 bases and the V segment lost 4 bases, leaving 4 bases of the junction unmatched. Per germline, CDR1 SEHNR and CDR2 FQNEAQ (reference sequence). The length of the CDR3 is 15 residues. Here the CDR3 reads CASSSDRDLNTEAFF. For the CDR3, the DNA is TGTGCCAGCAGCTCGGACAGGGACCTGAACACTGAAGCTTTCTTT.

As to this clonotype: Since a much larger clone is just one base distant, this may be a read error. This rearrangement joins TRBV29-1 to TRBJ1-4, with 7 bases that match TRBD1. Looked up from germline, CDR1 is SQVTM and CDR2 is ANQGSEA. There are 15 residues in the CDR3. The V gene end was trimmed by 7 bases and the J gene end by 4 bases; junction bases not matched to a gene: 12. CDR3 loop: CSAARWTGRNEKLFF. DNA of the CDR3: TGCAGCGCGGCCCGGTGGACAGGACGTAATGAAAAACTGTTTTTT.

This clonotype was observed many times. The chain is built from TRBV19 and TRBJ1-2, with D unclear. This CDR3 comprises 13 residues. CDR1 and CDR2 from the germline V gene are LNHDA and SQIVND (reference sequence). V lost 6 bases and J lost 2, with 10 bases in between. In nucleotides, the CDR3 is TGTGCCAGTAGGGAGACCGCAAACTATGGCTACACCTTC. Protein sequence: CASRETANYGYTF.